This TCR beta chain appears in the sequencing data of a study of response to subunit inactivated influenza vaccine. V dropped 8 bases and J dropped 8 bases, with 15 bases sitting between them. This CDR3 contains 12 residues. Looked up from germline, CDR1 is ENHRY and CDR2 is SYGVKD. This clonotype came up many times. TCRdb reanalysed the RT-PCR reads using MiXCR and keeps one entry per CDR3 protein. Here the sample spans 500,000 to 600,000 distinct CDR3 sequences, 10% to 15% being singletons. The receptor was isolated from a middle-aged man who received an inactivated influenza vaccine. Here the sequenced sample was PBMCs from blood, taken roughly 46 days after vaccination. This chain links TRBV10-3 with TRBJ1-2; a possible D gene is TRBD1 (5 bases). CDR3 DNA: TGTGCCATCCGCGGACACTCGGAGGGCTACACCTTC. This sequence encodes CAIRGHSEGYTF.